The TCR beta chain described here comes from a study of blood T cell repertoires in COVID-19 (dated by TCRdb to between 2020 and 2021). Concerning the study at large: Samples from collaborators originated in the United States, Italy and Spain and spanned both the acute and convalescent phases of COVID-19. The material from the prospective study consisted of cDNA or gDNA derived from T cells, B-cell-depleted T cells, or PBMCs. Subjects who had been exposed to COVID-19, were actively infected with it, or had recovered from it provided the deeply sampled blood TCRbeta repertoires that made up the dataset. The repertoires were released in a freely available public database intended as a resource for research on the immune response to SARS-CoV-2. Samples came from the ongoing ImmuneRACE study (first 160 participants) plus 1,254 subjects from 6 global collaborators. The sample metadata nearly always contained a de-identified subject ID, COVID-19 status, age in years and sex. Where available, HLA class I and class II types were taken from metadata supplied by the sample provider and were not determined by assay-based typing.

The immunoSEQ Assay, a bias-controlled multiplex PCR, was used to amplify TCRbeta CDR3 regions from genomic DNA. On the authors' methods: Nucleated cell counts per sample were estimated from amplification of reference gene primers within the assay. Sequence reads were collapsed and filtered to measure the absolute abundance of every unique TCRbeta CDR3 rearrangement. For each sample, productive Simpson clonality was calculated as the square root of Simpson's diversity index across productive rearrangements. Not all clones reach the TCRdb copy of this immuneACCESS table, which keeps in-frame sequences only. Checked studies attribute under half of the gap to unresolved V genes and leave the rest unexplained. V and J calls and clone size are those listed in that table; D and trimming were worked out from the DNA. This sample is represented by over 200,000 clones; 80% to 90% of them were singletons. The ten biggest clones cover less than 2.5% of the sample.

Participants in the prospective study were enrolled through a virtual design, were aged roughly 18 to 95 years, and lived in 24 United States geographic areas. In the prospective study, cohorts were assigned on the basis of participant-reported clinical history obtained from a screening survey and a study questionnaire. For ImmuneRACE Cohort 3, a participant was defined as recovered based on two consecutive negative NP/OP PCR tests, clearance by a healthcare professional, or resolution of symptoms. Each participant in the prospective study had whole blood, serum and a nasopharyngeal or oropharyngeal swab collected by mobile phlebotomists. Over a roughly 2-month period, participants in the prospective study had the option of providing additional blood draws and questionnaires. Prospective study blood samples were shipped either frozen or at room temperature before DNA extraction. With respect to this clone: No antigen is known for it. No base-level quality is on record; no much larger clone is a single base apart.

CDR1 PRHDT and CDR2 FYEKMQ were looked up in the germline V gene (reference sequence). The CDR3 spans 14 residues, from the cysteine through the phenylalanine. Only CDR3 DNA is held: 42 bases, read in frame from base 1. V is reduced by 5 bases and J by 0 bases, leaving a spacing of 11 bases between them. General conclusions and limits of the study: How much clinical and demographic metadata was included differed by source and by participant, and the metadata was provided uncurated.

The chain is encoded by TRBV13 joined to TRBJ2-7; a tentative D call is TRBD1 (7 bases match). The sample taken for sequencing was PBMCs or T cells enriched from blood (not recorded which). This TCR was sampled from a woman aged 45 to 65 who had recovered from COVID-19. Here is the DNA: TGTGCCAGCAGCACGCGGGACAGCTCCTACGAGCAGTACTTC. It is translated as CASSTRDSSYEQYF.